Below are 28 T cell receptor beta chains sequenced from a single sample in a study of blood T cell repertoires in COVID-19. Repertoires were generated with immunoSEQ multiplex PCR, while TCRdb's copy carries only in-frame clones and drops some. Of about 180,000 clones in the sample, 81% were seen once. Sample: PBMCs or T cells enriched from blood (not recorded which). The receptors come from a woman in her forties with acute COVID-19.

V and J are TRBV18 and TRBJ1-6; D not certain. Germline lookup yields CDR1 KGHSH and CDR2 LQKENI. V lost 2 bases and J lost 7, with 9 bases in between. The CDR3 is 14 residues long. CDR3 bases: TGTGCCAGCTCACCAGGGCCACCAAATTCACCCCTCCACTTT. It translates to CASSPGPPNSPLHF.

The chain combines TRBV6-5 with TRBJ1-1; perhaps TRBD1 as D (5 bases). V gave up 10 bases and J gave up 1 base, with 13 bases separating them. The CDR3 runs 13 residues. Germline V lookup: CDR1 MNHEY, CDR2 SVGAGI. The CDR3 is CATQWGRNTEAFF. CDR3 DNA sequence: TGTGCCACCCAATGGGGCCGGAACACTGAAGCTTTCTTT.

The V gene is TRBV4-2, the J gene TRBJ2-1; 7 bases are a match to TRBD2. The CDR3 contains 17 residues. The V and J ends lost 1 base and 5 bases, in that order; junction bases with no gene match: 11. CDR1 is LGHNA and CDR2 is YNFKEQ in the germline V gene. The CDR3 region is CASSQAMGRADDNEQFF. CDR3 in DNA: TGTGCCAGCAGCCAAGCCATGGGGAGGGCCGACGACAATGAGCAGTTCTTC.

V and J are TRBV4-1 and TRBJ2-1, with TRBD2 matching over 7 bases. After removal of 1 base from V and 2 bases from J, the junction contained 8 bases not matched to a gene. The CDR3 covers 17 residues. CDR1 and CDR2 from the germline V gene are MGHRA and YSYEKL. Here the CDR3 DNA reads TGCGCCAGCAGCCAAGGACGGGACTACCATACCTACAATGAGCAGTTCTTC. Protein: CASSQGRDYHTYNEQFF.

This chain uses TRBV20-1 with TRBJ2-7, with TRBD2 matching over 16 bases. Trimming at V came to 3 bases and at J to 6 bases, leaving 8 bases not matched to a gene. In germline, CDR1 is DFQATT, CDR2 SNEGSKA (reference sequence). The CDR3 covers 16 residues. The CDR3 sequence is CSASPGLAGGPSEQYF. Here the CDR3 DNA reads TGCAGTGCTAGTCCGGGACTAGCGGGAGGGCCTAGCGAGCAGTACTTC.

This rearrangement joins TRBV5-1 to TRBJ2-2; tentatively, D is TRBD2 (5 bases). The CDR3 totals 14 residues. With 5 bases removed from V and 1 base from J, the gap between germline ends came to 9 bases. In germline, CDR1 is SGHRS, CDR2 YFSETQ. The CDR3 nucleotides are TGCGCCAGCAGTTCCGGACTGAACACCGGGGAGCTGTTTTTT. Translated, it gives CASSSGLNTGELFF. Together with reference TRBV5-1 and TRBJ2-2, the CDR3 gives the full variable domain: KAGVTQTPRYLIKTRGQQVTLSCSPISGHRSVSWYQQTPGQGLQFLFEYFSETQRNKGNFPGRFSGRQFSNSRSEMNVSTLELGDSALYLCASSSGLNTGELFFGEGSRLTVL.

The chain uses TRBV19 and TRBJ1-1, with D possibly being TRBD1 (6 bases). Germline V gene lookup returns CDR1 LNHDA and CDR2 SQIVND (reference sequence). Trimming pared 3 bases from V and 3 bases from J, leaving 14 bases between. This CDR3 comprises 15 residues. The chain's CDR3 is CASSIFAGVDTEAFF. In nucleotides, the CDR3 is TGTGCCAGTAGTATTTTCGCAGGGGTCGACACTGAAGCTTTCTTT.

This clone was recorded a few times. The V gene is TRBV19, the J gene TRBJ1-1; D may be TRBD1 (6 bases). Between the trimmed V and J ends, which lost 2 bases and 0 bases, there was a span of 10 bases. This CDR3 region has 15 residues. Germline CDR1 reads LNHDA; CDR2 reads SQIVND (reference sequence). For the CDR3, the DNA is TGTGCCAGTAGTATACGGGGGGCTATGAACACTGAAGCTTTCTTT. This codes for CASSIRGAMNTEAFF.

The J gene is TRBJ2-2, the V gene TRBV5-1; TRBD2 is a possible D gene (6 bases). V shed 0 bases and J shed 5 bases, with 11 bases lying between them. CDR1 and CDR2 (germline): SGHRS, YFSETQ. The CDR3 extends over 15 amino acids. This CDR3 is CASSLVAAGTGELFF. The CDR3 nucleotides read TGCGCCAGCAGCTTGGTGGCCGCGGGGACCGGGGAGCTGTTTTTT.

V and J are TRBV5-1 and TRBJ2-5; D remains unclear. Trimming shortened V by 0 bases and J by 3 bases, and 6 bases separated the two germline ends. This CDR3 contains 13 residues. The germline V gene encodes CDR1 SGHRS and CDR2 YFSETQ. CDR3 residues: CASSLDMEETQYF. In nucleotides, the CDR3 is TGCGCCAGCAGCTTGGACATGGAAGAGACCCAGTACTTC.

The rearrangement joins TRBV7-8 to TRBJ2-1; 12 bases match TRBD2. Germline trimming cut 1 base from V and 14 bases from J; bases unmatched to any gene: 6. Germline V gene data show CDR1 as SGHVS and CDR2 as FQNEAQ. CDR3 length: 14 amino acids. The CDR3 loop is CASSLGSSGRAEFF. The CDR3 bases are TGTGCCAGCAGCTTAGGTTCTAGCGGGAGGGCCGAGTTCTTC.

The chain recombines TRBV3-1 (or the pseudogene TRBV3-2) with TRBJ1-1, with 9 bases aligning to TRBD1. This CDR3 is 16 amino acids long. The ends lost 4 bases at V and 1 base at J; junction bases unmatched: 7. The germline gives CDR1 LGHDT, CDR2 YNNKEL (reference sequence). The CDR3 sequence: CASSLRTGATNTEAFF. The CDR3 DNA follows: TGTGCCAGCAGCCTCCGGACAGGGGCGACGAACACTGAAGCTTTCTTT.

The V call is TRBV19, the J call TRBJ2-1; D is unclear. Germline lookup yields CDR1 LNHDA and CDR2 SQIVND (reference sequence). CDR3 length: 13 amino acids. V was pared by 2 bases and J by 6 bases, with 8 bases between. CDR3 bases: TGTGCCAGTAGTATACTCAGATTCAATGAGCAGTTCTTC. Translated, it gives CASSILRFNEQFF.

J is TRBJ1-3 and V is TRBV10-3; 9 nucleotides line up with TRBD1. J was trimmed by 0 bases and V by 4 bases; bases with no gene match: 1. The CDR3 spans 15 residues. CDR1 is ENHRY and CDR2 is SYGVKD in the germline V gene. CDR3 DNA: TGTGCCATCAGTGGACAGGGGGACTCTGGAAACACCATATATTTT. Translation: CAISGQGDSGNTIYF.

The chain is built from TRBV19 and TRBJ2-2; maybe TRBD1 (5 bases). This CDR3 contains 14 residues. V was cut by 3 bases and J by 5 bases, with 10 bases left in between. The germline V gene encodes CDR1 LNHDA and CDR2 SQIVND (reference sequence). CDR3 residues: CASSIQGATGELFF. The DNA of the CDR3 is TGTGCCAGTAGTATTCAAGGGGCTACCGGGGAGCTGTTTTTT.

This rearrangement joins TRBV27 to TRBJ2-7, with unresolved D. V lost 5 bases and J 1 base, leaving 15 bases between the germline ends. Germline lookup yields CDR1 MNHEY and CDR2 SMNVEV (reference sequence). This CDR3 is built from 15 residues. The CDR3 loop reads CASSPVPSQSYEQYV. CDR3 DNA: TGTGCCAGCAGTCCTGTCCCCTCACAATCCTACGAGCAGTACGTC.

The J gene is TRBJ2-1, the V gene TRBV29-1, with TRBD1 matching 7 bases. CDR1 SQVTM and CDR2 ANQGSEA come from the germline V gene. With V trimmed by 1 base and J by 11 bases, 5 bases remained unmatched. This CDR3 is 12 amino acids long. The CDR3 nucleotides read TGCAGCGTTGAAGGGGACAGACCCCAGCAGTTCTTC. Translated: CSVEGDRPQQFF.

A word on this clone: A much more abundant neighbour one base away suggests this may be a read error. The sample carries other DNA sequences with the same CDR3. The genes are TRBV4-1 and TRBJ1-5, with 7 bases identical to TRBD1. The CDR3 contains 15 residues. CDR1 and CDR2 from the germline V gene are MGHRA and YSYEKL. Written as DNA, the CDR3 is TGTGCCAGCAGCCCCCAGGGGGGTCTGAATCAGCCCCAGCATTTT. It is translated as CASSPQGGLNQPQHF.

The V gene is TRBV6-5, the J gene TRBJ2-5; maybe TRBD1 (7 bases). This CDR3 is 14 amino acids long. Germline CDR1 MNHEY, CDR2 SVGAGI. Deletions cut 5 bases from V and 1 base from J, with 11 bases between. CDR3 DNA sequence: TGTGCCAGCAGTCCAGGGGGAGGCCAAGAGACCCAGTACTTC. The encoded protein is CASSPGGGQETQYF.

The chain employs TRBV9 and TRBJ2-1, with a weak D call TRBD1 (5 bases). CDR3 size: 16 residues. In germline, CDR1 is SGDLS, CDR2 YYNGEE. Trimming shortened V by 0 bases and J by 4 bases, and 14 bases separated the two germline ends. Here the CDR3 reads CASSVEGAVSYNEQFF. The CDR3 DNA follows: TGTGCCAGCAGCGTAGAAGGGGCAGTTAGTTACAATGAGCAGTTCTTC.

The chain joins TRBV20-1 to TRBJ1-2; a possible D gene is TRBD1 (5 bases). The germline V gene has CDR1 DFQATT and CDR2 SNEGSKA (reference sequence). CDR3 length: 14 amino acids. Between the trimmed V and J ends, which lost 3 bases and 1 base, there was a span of 12 bases. The CDR3 DNA follows: TGCAGTGCTAGTTTCAGGGATAGTAACTATGGCTACACCTTC. Its translation: CSASFRDSNYGYTF.

The CDR3, as DNA: TGTGCTAGTGGTTTGGCGCAGGGGGCAAACGGTCTGTACACTGAAGCTTTCTTT. It encodes CASGLAQGANGLYTEAFF. The V gene is TRBV12-5, the J gene TRBJ1-1, with 8 bases lining up with TRBD1. The CDR3 has 18 amino acids. Germline CDR1 LGHNT, CDR2 FRNRAP. V lost 1 base, J lost 3 bases, and 13 bases stayed unmatched.

The chain employs TRBV27 and TRBJ2-3; 8 positions match TRBD2. In germline, CDR1 is MNHEY, CDR2 SMNVEV (reference sequence). The CDR3 has 13 residues. Germline trimming cut 11 bases from V and 7 bases from J; bases unmatched to any gene: 11. The CDR3, as DNA: TGTGCCGCCGGGGGCGGGAGGAGGAATACGCAGTATTTT. This sequence encodes CAAGGGRRNTQYF.

The chain employs TRBV23-1 and TRBJ1-1; no clear D. TRBV23-1 is filed as an ORF, its function uncertain. This CDR3 contains 15 residues. V was shortened by 2 bases and J by 3 bases, with 13 bases between the two germline ends. The CDR3 nucleotides read TGCGCCAGCAGTCAACGTCCGGGGTGGGACACTGAAGCTTTCTTT. This encodes CASSQRPGWDTEAFF.

V and J are TRBV6-1 and TRBJ2-7; 8 bases are a match to TRBD1. Germline V gene lookup returns CDR1 MNHNS and CDR2 SASEGT. Trimming took 1 base from V and 5 from J; bases not matched to a gene: 10. The CDR3 sequence is 16 residues long. The CDR3 nucleotides are TGTGCCAGCAGTGAAGAGTCGGGGGCAGGGGGCCACGAGCAGTACTTC. Translation: CASSEESGAGGHEQYF.

This clone has only one observation. The chain employs TRBV6-5 and TRBJ2-7, with 9 bases identical to TRBD1. Germline V CDR1 and CDR2: MNHEY, SVGAGI. Trimming at V came to 6 bases and at J to 2 bases, leaving 5 bases not matched to a gene. The CDR3 is 14 residues long. The CDR3 here is CASRAGTGTYEQYF. The CDR3 DNA is TGTGCCAGCAGAGCCGGGACAGGGACCTACGAGCAGTACTTC.

The rearrangement links TRBV19 to TRBJ1-5; perhaps TRBD1 as D (5 bases). V lost 3 bases and J 2 bases, leaving 23 bases between the germline ends. CDR1 is LNHDA and CDR2 is SQIVND in the germline V gene (reference sequence). CDR3 length equals 19 residues. The CDR3 coding sequence is TGTGCCAGTAGTATCCAATCGCTCGAAGGGGCAATTCGCAATCAGCCCCAGCATTTT. Translating gives CASSIQSLEGAIRNQPQHF.

The chain combines TRBV28 with TRBJ1-1, with TRBD1 as a possible D gene (6 bases). The CDR3 covers 15 residues. CDR1 is MDHEN, CDR2 SYDVKM, per germline. Trimming stripped 4 bases from V and 5 bases from J, with 17 bases between. CDR3 region: CASSSVGGGWTEAFF. The DNA of the CDR3 is TGTGCCAGCAGTTCCGTCGGTGGGGGCTGGACTGAAGCTTTCTTT.